A selection of T cell receptor beta chains follows, all from one sample in a study of blood T cell repertoires in COVID-19. Libraries were prepared by immunoSEQ multiplex PCR; TCRdb keeps only in-frame clonotypes and omits some of them. The repertoire holds more than 150,000 clones, with less than 85% as singletons. Material: peripheral blood. Every receptor here comes from a human donor in a cohort sampled during active COVID-19. The CDR3 runs from the conserved cysteine through the conserved F or W. The D gene is left open where the match is weak. A row's size may be missing; if present it is once, few, many or a size class.

d_gene,abundance,j_gene,v_gene,CDR3aa,CDR3nt
NA,NA,TRBJ1-2,TRBV5-4,CASSTEGLGPNYGYTF,TGTGCCAGCAGCACGGAGGGACTTGGGCCTAACTATGGCTACACCTTC
TRBD2,NA,TRBJ2-1,TRBV27,CASSSPQRGGSYNEQFF,TGTGCCAGCAGTTCCCCCCAGCGGGGGGGCTCCTACAATGAGCAGTTCTTC
TRBD1,once,TRBJ2-7,TRBV6-2/TRBV6-3,CASSSPTGPSYEQYF,TGTGCCAGCAGTTCCCCGACAGGGCCCTCCTACGAGCAGTACTTC
NA,few,TRBJ1-6,TRBV5-6,CASSLRGADSPLHF,TGTGCCAGCAGCCTACGTGGGGCCGACTCACCCCTCCACTTT
TRBD2,NA,TRBJ2-7,TRBV4-2,CASSHGTSGGNSYEQYF,TGTGCCAGCAGCCACGGGACTAGCGGGGGGAACTCCTACGAGCAGTACTTC
TRBD2,NA,TRBJ2-3,TRBV6-6,CASSGTSDTQYF,TGTGCCAGCAGCGGGACTAGCGATACGCAGTATTTT
TRBD1,NA,TRBJ1-2,TRBV5-6,CASSSGLTGMFGYTF,TGTGCCAGCAGCTCGGGGTTGACAGGGATGTTTGGCTACACCTTC
TRBD1,NA,TRBJ2-2,TRBV19,CASSRRDRGRTGELFF,TGTGCCAGTAGCCGCCGGGACAGGGGGCGAACCGGGGAGCTGTTTTTT
TRBD1,NA,TRBJ1-5,TRBV10-2,CASRETGVGQPQHF,TGCGCCAGCAGGGAGACAGGGGTAGGGCAGCCCCAGCATTTT
TRBD1,NA,TRBJ1-5,TRBV6-4,CASSANRQGMGNQPQHF,TGTGCCAGCAGCGCCAACCGACAGGGTATGGGCAATCAGCCCCAGCATTTT
NA,NA,TRBJ2-1,TRBV6-5,CASSYLARGNEQFF,TGTGCCAGCAGTTACCTAGCTCGAGGCAATGAGCAGTTCTTC
TRBD1,once,TRBJ2-3,TRBV3-1/TRBV3-2,CASSQLRTGDTDTQYF,TGTGCCAGCAGCCAACTCCGGACAGGGGACACAGATACGCAGTATTTT
NA,once,TRBJ1-1,TRBV4-2,CASSQDLGGRKTEAFF,TGTGCCAGCAGCCAAGATCTGGGGGGGAGGAAAACTGAAGCTTTCTTT
TRBD2,NA,TRBJ2-7,TRBV6-6,CASGGRAQDGEQYF,TGTGCCAGCGGGGGGAGGGCCCAAGATGGCGAGCAGTACTTC
NA,NA,TRBJ1-2,TRBV9,CASTGFRIAPLNYGYTF,TGTGCCAGCACCGGATTTAGAATAGCGCCCTTGAACTATGGCTACACCTTC
NA,NA,TRBJ1-2,TRBV4-1,CASSHPLSPVGTF,TGCGCCAGCAGCCACCCTTTATCTCCCGTCGGCACCTTC
NA,NA,TRBJ2-3,TRBV25-1,CASSEWSSGFTDTQYF,TGTGCCAGCAGTGAATGGAGTAGCGGCTTCACAGATACGCAGTATTTT
NA,NA,TRBJ1-2,TRBV15,CATSSRVTYGYTF,TGTGCCACCAGCAGCAGGGTTACCTATGGCTACACCTTC
NA,once,TRBJ2-7,TRBV5-1,CASSLLPGTYEQYF,TGCGCCAGCAGCTTGCTTCCAGGGACATACGAGCAGTACTTC
NA,NA,TRBJ1-1,TRBV7-9,CASSSSDSPRTEAFF,TGTGCCAGCAGCTCTTCGGACAGCCCGAGGACTGAAGCTTTCTTT
TRBD2,NA,TRBJ2-1,TRBV6-2/TRBV6-3,CASSYRGLAGHNEQFF,TGTGCCAGCAGTTACCGGGGACTAGCGGGCCACAATGAGCAGTTCTTC
NA,NA,TRBJ2-7,TRBV5-1,CASSLGGRVYEQYF,TGCGCCAGCAGCTTGGGGGGCAGGGTCTACGAGCAGTACTTC